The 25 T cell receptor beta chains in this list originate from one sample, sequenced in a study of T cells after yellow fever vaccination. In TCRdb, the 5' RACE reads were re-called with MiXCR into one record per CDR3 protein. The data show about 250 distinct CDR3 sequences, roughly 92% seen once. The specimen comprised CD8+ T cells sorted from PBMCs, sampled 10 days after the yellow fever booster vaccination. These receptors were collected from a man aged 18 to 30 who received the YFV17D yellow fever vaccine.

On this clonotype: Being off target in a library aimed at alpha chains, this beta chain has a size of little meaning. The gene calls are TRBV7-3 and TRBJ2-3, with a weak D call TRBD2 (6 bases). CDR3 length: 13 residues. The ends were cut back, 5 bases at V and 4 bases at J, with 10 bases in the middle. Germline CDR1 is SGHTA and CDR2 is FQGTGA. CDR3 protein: CASSLRLADTQYF. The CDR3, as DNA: TGTGCCAGCAGCCTTAGACTAGCAGATACGCAGTATTTT. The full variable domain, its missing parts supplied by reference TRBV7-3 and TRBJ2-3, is GAGVSQTPSNKVTEKGKYVELRCDPISGHTALYWYRQSLGQGPEFLIYFQGTGAADDSGLPNDRFFAVRPEGSVSTLKIQRTERGDSAVYLCASSLRLADTQYFGPGTRLTVL.

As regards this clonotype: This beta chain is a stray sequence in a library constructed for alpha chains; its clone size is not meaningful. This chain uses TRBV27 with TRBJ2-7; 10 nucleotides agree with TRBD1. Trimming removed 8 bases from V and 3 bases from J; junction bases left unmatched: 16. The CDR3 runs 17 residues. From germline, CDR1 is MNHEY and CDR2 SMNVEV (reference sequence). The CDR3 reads CASQQLLQGTGVYEQYF. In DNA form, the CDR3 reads TGTGCCAGCCAGCAACTACTACAAGGGACAGGGGTCTACGAGCAGTACTTC.

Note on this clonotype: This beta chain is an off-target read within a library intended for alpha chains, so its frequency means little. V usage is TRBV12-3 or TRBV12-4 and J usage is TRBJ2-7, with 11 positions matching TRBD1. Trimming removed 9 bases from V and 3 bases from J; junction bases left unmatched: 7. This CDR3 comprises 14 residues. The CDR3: CASSSGQGVYEQYF. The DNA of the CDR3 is TGTGCCAGTTCCTCGGGACAGGGGGTCTACGAGCAGTACTTC.

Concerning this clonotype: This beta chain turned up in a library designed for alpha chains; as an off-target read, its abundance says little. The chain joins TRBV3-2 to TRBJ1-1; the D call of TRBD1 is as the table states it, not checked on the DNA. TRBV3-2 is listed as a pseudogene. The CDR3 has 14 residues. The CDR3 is CASSHHKQGTEAFF. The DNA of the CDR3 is TGTGCCAGCAGCCACCACAAACAGGGGACTGAAGCTTTCTTT.

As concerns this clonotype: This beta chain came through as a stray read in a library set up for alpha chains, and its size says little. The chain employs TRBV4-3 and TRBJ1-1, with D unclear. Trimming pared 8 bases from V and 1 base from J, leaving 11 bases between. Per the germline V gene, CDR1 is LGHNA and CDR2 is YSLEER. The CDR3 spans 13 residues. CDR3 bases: TGCGCCAGCTGCCCTGGTTGGAACACTGAAGCTTTCTTT. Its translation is CASCPGWNTEAFF.

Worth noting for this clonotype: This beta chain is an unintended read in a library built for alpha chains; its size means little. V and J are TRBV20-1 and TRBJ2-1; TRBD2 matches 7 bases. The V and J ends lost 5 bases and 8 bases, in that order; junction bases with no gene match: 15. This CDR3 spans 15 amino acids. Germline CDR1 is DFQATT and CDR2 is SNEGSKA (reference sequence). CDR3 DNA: TGCAGTGCTGAACCGGGACGGGAGGTGTCAGATGAGCAGTTCTTC. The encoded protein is CSAEPGREVSDEQFF.

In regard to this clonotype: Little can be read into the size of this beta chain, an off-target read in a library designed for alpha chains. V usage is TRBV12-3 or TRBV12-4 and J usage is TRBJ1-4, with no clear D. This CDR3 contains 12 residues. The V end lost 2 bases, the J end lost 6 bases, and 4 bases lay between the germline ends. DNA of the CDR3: TGTGCCAGCAGTTTACAGGATGAAAAACTGTTTTTT. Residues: CASSLQDEKLFF.

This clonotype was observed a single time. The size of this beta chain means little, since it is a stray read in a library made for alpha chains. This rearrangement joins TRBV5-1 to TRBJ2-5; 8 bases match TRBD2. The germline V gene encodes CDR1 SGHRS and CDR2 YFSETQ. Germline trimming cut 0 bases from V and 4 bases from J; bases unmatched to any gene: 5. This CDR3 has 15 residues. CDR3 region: CASSLGVAGGETQYF. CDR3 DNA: TGCGCCAGCAGCTTGGGCGTTGCGGGAGGAGAGACCCAGTACTTC. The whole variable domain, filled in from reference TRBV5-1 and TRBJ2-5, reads KAGVTQTPRYLIKTRGQQVTLSCSPISGHRSVSWYQQTPGQGLQFLFEYFSETQRNKGNFPGRFSGRQFSNSRSEMNVSTLELGDSALYLCASSLGVAGGETQYFGPGTRLLVL.

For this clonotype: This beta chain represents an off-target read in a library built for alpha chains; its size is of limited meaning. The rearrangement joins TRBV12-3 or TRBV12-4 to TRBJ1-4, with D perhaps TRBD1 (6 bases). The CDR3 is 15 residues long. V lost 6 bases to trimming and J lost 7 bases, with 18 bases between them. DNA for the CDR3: TGTGCCAGCAGCCCCGGCCCGGGGGGCAGTGAAAAACTGTTTTTT. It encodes CASSPGPGGSEKLFF.

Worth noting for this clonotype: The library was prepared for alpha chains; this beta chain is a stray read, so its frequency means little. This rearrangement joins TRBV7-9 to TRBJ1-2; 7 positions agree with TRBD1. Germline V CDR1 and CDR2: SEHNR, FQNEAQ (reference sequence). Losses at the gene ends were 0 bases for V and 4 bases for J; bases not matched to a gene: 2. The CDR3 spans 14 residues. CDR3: CASSLARDSYGYTF. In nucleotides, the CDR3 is TGTGCCAGCAGCTTAGCCCGGGACAGCTATGGCTACACCTTC.

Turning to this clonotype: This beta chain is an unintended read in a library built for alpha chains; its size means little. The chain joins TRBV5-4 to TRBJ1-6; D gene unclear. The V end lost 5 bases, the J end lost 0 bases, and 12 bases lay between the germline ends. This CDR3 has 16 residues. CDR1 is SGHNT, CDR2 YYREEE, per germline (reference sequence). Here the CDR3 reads CASRAMKGSYNSPLHF. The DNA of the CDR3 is TGTGCCAGCAGGGCCATGAAGGGCTCCTATAATTCACCCCTCCACTTT.

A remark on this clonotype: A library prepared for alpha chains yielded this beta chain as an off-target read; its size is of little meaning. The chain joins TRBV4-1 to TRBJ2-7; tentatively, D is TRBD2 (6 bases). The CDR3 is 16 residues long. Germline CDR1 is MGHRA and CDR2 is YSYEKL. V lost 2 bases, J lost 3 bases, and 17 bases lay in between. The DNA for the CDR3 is TGCGCCAGCAGCCAAACTGGGGGTTTAGCGGACTACGAGCAGTACTTC. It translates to CASSQTGGLADYEQYF.

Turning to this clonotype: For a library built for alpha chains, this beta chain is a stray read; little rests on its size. CDR3 protein: CASSQGGPGRETQYF. The DNA of the CDR3 is TGTGCCAGCAGCCAAGGGGGCCCAGGGCGGGAGACCCAGTACTTC. The chain combines TRBV4-2 with TRBJ2-5, with D possibly matching TRBD1 (5 bases). Germline V gene data show CDR1 as LGHNA and CDR2 as YNFKEQ. Trimming cost V 1 base and J 5 bases, with 14 bases left between them. The CDR3 totals 15 residues.

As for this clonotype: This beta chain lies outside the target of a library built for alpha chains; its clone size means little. The CDR3 loop reads CASSLDLVKNIQYF. The DNA for the CDR3 is TGCGCCAGCAGCTTGGATTTAGTCAAAAACATTCAGTACTTC. The gene calls are TRBV5-1 and TRBJ2-4; no reliable D call. Germline assignment: CDR1 SGHRS and CDR2 YFSETQ. The CDR3 consists of 14 residues. V lost 0 bases, J lost 3 bases, and 7 bases lay in between.

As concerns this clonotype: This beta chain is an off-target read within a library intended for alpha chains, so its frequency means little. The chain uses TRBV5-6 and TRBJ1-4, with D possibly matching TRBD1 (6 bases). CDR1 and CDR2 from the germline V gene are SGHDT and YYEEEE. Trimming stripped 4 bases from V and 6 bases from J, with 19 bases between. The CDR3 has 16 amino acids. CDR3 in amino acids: CASSPTGNSLDEKLFF. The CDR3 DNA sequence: TGTGCCAGCAGCCCCACAGGGAATAGTCTTGATGAAAAACTGTTTTTT.

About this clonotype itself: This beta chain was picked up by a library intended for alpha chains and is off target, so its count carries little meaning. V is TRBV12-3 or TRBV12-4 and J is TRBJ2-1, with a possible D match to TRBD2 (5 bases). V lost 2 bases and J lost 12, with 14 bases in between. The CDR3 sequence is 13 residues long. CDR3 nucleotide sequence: TGTGCCAGCAGTTTAAGCCTCGAGGGAGTGCAGTTCTTC. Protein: CASSLSLEGVQFF.

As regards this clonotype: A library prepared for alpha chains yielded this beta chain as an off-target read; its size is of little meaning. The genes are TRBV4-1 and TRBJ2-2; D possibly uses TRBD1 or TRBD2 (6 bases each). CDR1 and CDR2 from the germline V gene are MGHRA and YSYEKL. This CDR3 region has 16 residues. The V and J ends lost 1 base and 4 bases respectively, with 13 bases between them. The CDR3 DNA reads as TGCGCCAGCAGCCAAGTACGGGGGCAGAGCACCGGGGAGCTGTTTTTT. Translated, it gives CASSQVRGQSTGELFF.

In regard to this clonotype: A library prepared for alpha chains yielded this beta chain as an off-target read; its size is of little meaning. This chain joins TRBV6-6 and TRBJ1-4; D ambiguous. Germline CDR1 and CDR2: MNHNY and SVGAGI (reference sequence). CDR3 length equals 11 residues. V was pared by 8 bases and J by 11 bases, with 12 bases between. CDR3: CASSRLAKLFF. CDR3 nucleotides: TGTGCCAGCTCACGCCTCGCCAAACTGTTTTTT.

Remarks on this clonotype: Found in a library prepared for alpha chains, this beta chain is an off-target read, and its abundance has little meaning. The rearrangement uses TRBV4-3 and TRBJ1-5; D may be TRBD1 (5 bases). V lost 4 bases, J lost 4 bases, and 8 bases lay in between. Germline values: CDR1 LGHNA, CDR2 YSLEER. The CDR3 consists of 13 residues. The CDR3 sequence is CASSLGENQPQHF. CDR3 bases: TGCGCCAGCAGCCTGGGGGAGAATCAGCCCCAGCATTTT.

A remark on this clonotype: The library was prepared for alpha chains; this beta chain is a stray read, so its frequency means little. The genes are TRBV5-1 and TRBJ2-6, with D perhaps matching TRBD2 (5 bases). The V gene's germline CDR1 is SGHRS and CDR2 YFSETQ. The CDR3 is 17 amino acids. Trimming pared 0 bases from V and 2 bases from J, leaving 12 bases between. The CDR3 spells CASSLGRERAGANVLTF. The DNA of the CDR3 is TGCGCCAGCAGCTTGGGTCGGGAAAGGGCTGGGGCCAACGTCCTGACTTTC.

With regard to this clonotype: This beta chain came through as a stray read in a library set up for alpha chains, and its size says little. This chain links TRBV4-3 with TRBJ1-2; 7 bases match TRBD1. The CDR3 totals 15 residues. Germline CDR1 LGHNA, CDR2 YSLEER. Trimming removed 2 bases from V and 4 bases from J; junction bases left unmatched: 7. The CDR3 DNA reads TGCGCCAGCAGCCAAAATTGGGACAGTTTCTATGGCTACACCTTC. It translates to CASSQNWDSFYGYTF.

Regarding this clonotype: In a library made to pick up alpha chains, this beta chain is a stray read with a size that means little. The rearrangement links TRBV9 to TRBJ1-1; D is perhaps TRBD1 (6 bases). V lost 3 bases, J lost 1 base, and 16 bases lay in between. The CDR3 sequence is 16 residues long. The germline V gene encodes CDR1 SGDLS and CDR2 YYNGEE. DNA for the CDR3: TGTGCCAGCAGCGCTGGGAACGGCAGGGGGAACACTGAAGCTTTCTTT. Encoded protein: CASSAGNGRGNTEAFF.

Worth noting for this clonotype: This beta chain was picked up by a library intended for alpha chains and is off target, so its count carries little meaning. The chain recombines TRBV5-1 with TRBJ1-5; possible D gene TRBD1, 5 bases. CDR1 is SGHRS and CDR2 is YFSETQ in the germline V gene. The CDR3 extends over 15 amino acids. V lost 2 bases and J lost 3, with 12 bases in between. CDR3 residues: CASSFSGTNNQPQHF. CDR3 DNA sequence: TGCGCCAGCAGCTTCTCTGGGACCAACAATCAGCCCCAGCATTTT.

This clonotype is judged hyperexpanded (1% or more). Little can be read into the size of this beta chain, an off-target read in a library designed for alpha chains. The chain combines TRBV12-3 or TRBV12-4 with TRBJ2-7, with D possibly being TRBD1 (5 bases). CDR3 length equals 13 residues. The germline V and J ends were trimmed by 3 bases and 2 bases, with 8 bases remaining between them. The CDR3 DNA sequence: TGTGCCAGCAGTTTTTGGACACCCTACGAGCAGTACTTC. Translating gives CASSFWTPYEQYF.

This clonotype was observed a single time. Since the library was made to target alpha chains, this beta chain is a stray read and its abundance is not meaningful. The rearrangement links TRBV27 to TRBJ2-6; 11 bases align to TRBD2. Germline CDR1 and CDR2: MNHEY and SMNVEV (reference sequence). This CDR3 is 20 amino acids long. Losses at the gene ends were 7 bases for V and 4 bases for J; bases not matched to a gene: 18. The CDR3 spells CASKESGLAVVLGGANVLTF. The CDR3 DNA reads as TGTGCCAGCAAGGAATCGGGACTAGCGGTAGTATTGGGCGGGGCCAACGTCCTGACTTTC.